A selection of T cell receptor beta chains follows, all from one sample in a study of cytomegalovirus exposure and HLA in healthy donors. The table came from immunoSEQ multiplex PCR; TCRdb's copy has only in-frame clones and leaves some out. This table holds 150,000 to 200,000 clones, roughly 85% found once. The specimen sequenced was PBMCs. The receptors derive from a man aged 18 to 29 in good health and CMV-seropositive. Both conserved end residues are part of each CDR3. The order of the fields is D gene, J gene, clone size, V gene, CDR3 protein, CDR3 DNA. A D gene is named only where the DNA matches it firmly. Clone size is given for some rows only: seen once, a few or many times, or a class if the clone is expanded.

>.|TRBJ1-5|few|TRBV5-5
CASSGDISGGNQPQHF
TGTGCCAGCAGCGGTGACATTTCGGGGGGCAACCAGCCCCAGCATTTT
>TRBD1|TRBJ2-1|few|TRBV28
CASSSGQTYNEQFF
TGTGCCAGCAGTTCGGGACAGACTTACAATGAGCAGTTCTTC
>.|TRBJ1-4|.|TRBV9
CASITAGTTNEKLFF
TGTGCCAGCATCACCGCGGGGACAACTAATGAAAAACTGTTTTTT
>.|TRBJ2-6|.|TRBV19
CATGATGSGANVLTF
TGTGCTACTGGGGCAACAGGCTCAGGGGCCAACGTCCTGACTTTC
>TRBD1|TRBJ1-5|.|TRBV14
CASRDRESSNQPQHF
TGTGCCAGCAGGGACAGGGAAAGCAGCAATCAGCCCCAGCATTTT
>.|TRBJ2-5|.|TRBV4-3
CASSQFRGQETQYF
TGCGCCAGCAGCCAATTCAGGGGCCAAGAGACCCAGTACTTC
>.|TRBJ2-5|.|TRBV5-4
CASSPTPGETQYF
TGTGCCAGCAGCCCTACCCCGGGGGAGACCCAGTACTTC
>.|TRBJ1-5|.|TRBV27
CASSLRTPYSNQPQHF
TGTGCCAGCAGTTTGCGGACACCATATAGCAATCAGCCCCAGCATTTT
>TRBD1|TRBJ2-7|.|TRBV5-1
CASSSGQGVNEQYF
TGCGCCAGCAGCTCGGGACAGGGGGTCAACGAGCAGTACTTC
>TRBD2|TRBJ2-1|.|TRBV11-1
CASSSSSGGYNEQFF
TGTGCCAGCAGCTCGAGTAGCGGGGGTTACAATGAGCAGTTCTTC
>TRBD2|TRBJ2-7|.|TRBV7-2
CASSSSGGADEQYF
TGTGCCAGCAGCTCGAGCGGGGGGGCCGACGAGCAGTACTTC
>.|TRBJ2-1|.|TRBV7-9
CASRTGSDNEQFF
TGTGCCAGCAGGACTGGTTCTGACAATGAGCAGTTCTTC
>.|TRBJ2-7|.|TRBV19
CASSPTGTYEQYF
TGTGCCAGTAGTCCGACAGGGACTTACGAGCAGTACTTC
>.|TRBJ2-5|.|TRBV5-1
CASSLGGGPETQYF
TGCGCCAGCAGCTTGGGGGGGGGCCCAGAGACCCAGTACTTC
>TRBD2|TRBJ2-7|.|TRBV18
CASTSGSSYEQYF
TGTGCCAGTACTAGCGGGAGCTCCTACGAGCAGTACTTC
>TRBD1|TRBJ2-6|.|TRBV9
CASSAGDSVLSGANVLTF
TGTGCCAGCAGCGCCGGGGACAGCGTCCTCTCTGGGGCCAACGTCCTGACTTTC
>.|TRBJ1-2|few|TRBV19
CASSIGSGTNYGYTF
TGTGCCAGTAGTATTGGCTCAGGGACTAACTATGGCTACACCTTC
>.|TRBJ2-3|.|TRBV6-1
CASSEAQGRPDTQYF
TGTGCCAGCAGTGAAGCGCAGGGTAGGCCAGATACGCAGTATTTT
>.|TRBJ1-5|.|TRBV4-1
CASSQAAGYSNQPQHF
TGCGCCAGCAGCCAAGCGGCGGGTTATAGCAATCAGCCCCAGCATTTT
>.|TRBJ2-1|.|TRBV6-5
CASSSVQQLFF
TGTGCCAGCAGTTCGGTCCAACAGTTGTTCTTC
>TRBD1|TRBJ1-4|.|TRBV4-2
CASSHDGQGNEKLFF
TGTGCCAGCAGCCATGACGGACAGGGAAATGAAAAACTGTTTTTT
>TRBD1|TRBJ1-1|.|TRBV5-4
CASSLGPQGSGTEAFF
TGTGCCAGCAGCTTGGGGCCACAGGGGAGTGGGACTGAAGCTTTCTTT
>.|TRBJ2-1|.|TRBV13
CASSFERLNEQFF
TGTGCCAGCAGCTTTGAGAGGCTCAATGAGCAGTTCTTC
>TRBD1|TRBJ1-4|.|TRBV5-1
CASSLQPGQVQEKLFF
TGCGCCAGCAGCCTACAACCGGGACAGGTTCAAGAAAAACTGTTTTTT
>.|TRBJ1-2|.|TRBV7-9
CASSLAQGGGYTF
TGTGCCAGCAGCTTAGCACAGGGTGGCGGCTACACCTTC
>TRBD2|TRBJ2-7|medium-sized|TRBV7-9
CASSRGGVHEQYF
TGTGCCAGCAGCCGTGGGGGGGTGCACGAGCAGTACTTC
>.|TRBJ2-2|few|TRBV7-9
CASSLVLRTDTGELFF
TGTGCCAGCAGCTTAGTTCTCCGGACAGACACCGGGGAGCTGTTTTTT
>.|TRBJ2-3|.|TRBV5-4
CASSAGPTNTDTQYF
TGTGCCAGCAGCGCGGGACCAACAAACACAGATACGCAGTATTTT
>.|TRBJ1-2|.|TRBV7-2
CASSLERAGYGYTF
TGCGCCAGCAGCCTTGAACGCGCGGGCTATGGCTACACCTTC
>TRBD1|TRBJ2-3|once|TRBV4-3
CASSVRDRETDTQYF
TGCGCCAGCAGCGTCCGGGACAGGGAAACAGATACGCAGTATTTT
>.|TRBJ1-1|.|TRBV4-3
CASSQDRARDMNTEAFF
TGCGCCAGCAGCCAAGACCGTGCCAGGGACATGAACACTGAAGCTTTCTTT
>TRBD1|TRBJ2-7|once|TRBV7-2
CASSQGQGDTYEQYF
TGTGCCAGCAGCCAGGGACAGGGGGATACATACGAGCAGTACTTC
>TRBD2|TRBJ2-3|.|TRBV5-1
CASSLSGVTDTQYF
TGCGCCAGCAGCTTGAGCGGGGTCACAGATACGCAGTATTTT
>.|TRBJ1-1|.|TRBV2
CASSDFGQLNTEAFF
TGTGCCAGCAGTGATTTCGGACAATTGAACACTGAAGCTTTCTTT
>.|TRBJ1-6|.|TRBV7-9
CASSLTSVSNSPLHF
TGTGCCAGCAGCTTAACCAGTGTCTCAAATTCACCCCTCCACTTT
>TRBD1|TRBJ2-7|few|TRBV7-9
CASSLLGQEKQYF
TGTGCCAGCAGCTTATTAGGACAGGAAAAGCAGTACTTC
>TRBD2|TRBJ2-2|.|TRBV2
CASSTGLAGAYTGELFF
TGTGCCAGCAGTACGGGACTAGCGGGGGCCTACACCGGGGAGCTGTTTTTT
>TRBD1|TRBJ1-1|.|TRBV30
CAYTPTGGTEAFF
TGTGCCTACACCCCGACAGGGGGCACTGAAGCTTTCTTT
>.|TRBJ2-7|once|TRBV4-2
CASSQVPGSTYEQYF
TGTGCCAGCAGCCAAGTACCAGGTTCCACCTACGAGCAGTACTTC
>.|TRBJ1-5|.|TRBV18
CASSPGTDQPQHF
TGTGCCAGCTCACCCGGCACAGATCAGCCCCAGCATTTT
>.|TRBJ1-1|once|TRBV25-1
CASFGQTDREAFF
TGTGCCAGCTTTGGACAGACCGACCGGGAAGCTTTCTTT
>TRBD2|TRBJ2-2|.|TRBV5-4
CASSLVSGAHTGELFF
TGTGCCAGCAGCTTGGTTAGCGGGGCCCACACCGGGGAGCTGTTTTTT
>TRBD2|TRBJ2-2|.|TRBV27
CASRPTTGGATGELFF
TGTGCCAGCAGACCCACGACGGGGGGGGCCACCGGGGAGCTGTTTTTT
>TRBD2|TRBJ2-1|.|TRBV7-6
CASSLEGLAVEQFF
TGTGCCAGCAGCTTAGAGGGACTAGCGGTTGAGCAGTTCTTC